One TCR beta chain is described in this entry. Its antigen is currently unknown. V lost 4 bases, J lost 3 bases, and 21 bases lay in between. The CDR3 covers 17 residues. The germline gives CDR1 MNHEY, CDR2 SMNVEV (reference sequence). These data come from a study of graft-versus-host responses after intestinal transplantation. Study-wide context: Every transplant recipient was induced with anti-thymocyte globulin, then maintained on tacrolimus and steroids for approximately three years. Points from the study as a whole: Among circulating GvH clones, peak levels were associated with early post-transplant declines in HvG clones. Analysis identified GvH clones in recipient marrow, with some appearing first in ileum or blood. In patients with graft-donor T cell macrochimerism, allograft graft-versus-host to host-versus-graft clonal ratios were high.

The data were produced by immunoSEQ multiplex PCR, yet TCRdb's version contains in-frame clones alone and is incomplete. The sample holds around 67,000 clones, 90% seen once. This material consisted of unstimulated CD8+ T cells sorted from spleen or lymph node cells, taken before transplant. The chain recombines TRBV27 with TRBJ1-1, with D perhaps matching TRBD1 (6 bases). The TCR was taken from a human donor who was the organ donor for an intestinal transplant. CDR3: CASSSAGAGEADTEAFF. The CDR3 DNA sequence: TGTGCCAGCAGTTCTGCGGGGGCAGGGGAAGCGGACACTGAAGCTTTCTTT.